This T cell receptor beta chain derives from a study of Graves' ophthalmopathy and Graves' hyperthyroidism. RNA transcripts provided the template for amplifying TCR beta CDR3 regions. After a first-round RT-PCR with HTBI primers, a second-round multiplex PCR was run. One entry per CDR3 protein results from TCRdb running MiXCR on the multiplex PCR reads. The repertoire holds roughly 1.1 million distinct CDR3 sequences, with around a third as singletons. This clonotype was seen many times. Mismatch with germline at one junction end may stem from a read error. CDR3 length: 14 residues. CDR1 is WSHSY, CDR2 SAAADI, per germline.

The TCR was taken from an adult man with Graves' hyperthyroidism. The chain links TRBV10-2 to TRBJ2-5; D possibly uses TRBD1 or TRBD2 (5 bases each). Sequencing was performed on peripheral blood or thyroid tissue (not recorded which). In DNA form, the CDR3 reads TGCGCCAGCAGTGATCGAGGGGACCAGGAGACCCAGTACTTC. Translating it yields CASSDRGDQETQYF.